This T cell receptor (beta chain) was recorded in a study of PD-1 blockade in classical Hodgkin lymphoma. Study findings and constraints: Patients who initiated nivolumab within 1 year of ASCT were excluded.

After autologous stem cell transplantation all patients relapsed, and prior brentuximab vedotin exposure differed between cohorts. Concerning this clone: The antigen is not known.

V dropped 4 bases and J dropped 3; count of bases not matched to a gene: 3. CDR3 length equals 16 residues. The germline CDR1 and CDR2 sequences are SGHAT and FQNNGV. Here immunoSEQ multiplex PCR was the method, and the copy in TCRdb shows in-frame clones only, minus some. The table has roughly 11,000 clones, 70% to 90% seen once. This sample comprised peripheral blood mononuclear cells (PBMCs), obtained at baseline. This sequence originates from a human donor with classical Hodgkin lymphoma. The chain couples TRBV11-2 to TRBJ2-1; 13 bases match TRBD2. The CDR3 here is CASSWGTSGNYNEQFF. In nucleotides, the CDR3 is TGTGCCAGCAGCTGGGGGACTAGCGGGAACTACAATGAGCAGTTCTTC.